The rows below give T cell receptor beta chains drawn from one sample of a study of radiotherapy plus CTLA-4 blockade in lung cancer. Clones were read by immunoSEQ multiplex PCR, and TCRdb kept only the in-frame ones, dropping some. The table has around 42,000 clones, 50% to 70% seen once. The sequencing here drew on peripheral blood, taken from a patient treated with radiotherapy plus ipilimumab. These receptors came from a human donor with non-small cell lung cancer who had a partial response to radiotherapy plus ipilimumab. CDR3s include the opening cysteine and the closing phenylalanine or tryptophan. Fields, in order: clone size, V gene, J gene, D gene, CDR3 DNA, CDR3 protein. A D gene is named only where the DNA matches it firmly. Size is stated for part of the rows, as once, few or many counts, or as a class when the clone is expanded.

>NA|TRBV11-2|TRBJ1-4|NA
TGTGCCAGCAGCGATCGGGTTGAGCAGAAAAAACTGTTTTTT
CASSDRVEQKKLFF
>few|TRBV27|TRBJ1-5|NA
TGTGCCAGCAGTTCCCGGACAGATAGCAATCAGCCCCAGCATTTT
CASSSRTDSNQPQHF
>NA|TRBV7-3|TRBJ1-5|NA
TGTGCCAGCACGGGTACGGGATCCGTGGGGGGAGGTCAATCAGCCCCAGCATTT
CASTGTGSVGGGQSAPAF
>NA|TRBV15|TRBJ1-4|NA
TGTGCCACCAGCATAAGAGCCCGGGAAAAACTGTTTTTT
CATSIRAREKLFF
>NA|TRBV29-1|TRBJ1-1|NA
TGCAGCGTCGATCTTCAGGGCGCGAACACTGAAGCTTTCTTT
CSVDLQGANTEAFF
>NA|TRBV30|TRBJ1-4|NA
TGTGCCTGGAGTAACCCCTTCGGAGCCGATACTAATGAAAAACTGTTTTTT
CAWSNPFGADTNEKLFF
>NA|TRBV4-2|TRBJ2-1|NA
TGTGCCAGCAGCCAAGACCCAGGCATCACTACAGGAGCGCGCAATGAGCAGTTCTTC
CASSQDPGITTGARNEQFF
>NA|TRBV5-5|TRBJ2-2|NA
TGTGCCAGCAGCCTACTAAGGGGGGAGCTGTTTTTT
CASSLLRGELFF
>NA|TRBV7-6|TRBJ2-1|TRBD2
TGTGCCAGCGGGGCTGGGCTACTTACTAGCGGGGGCAATGAGCAGTTCTTC
CASGAGLLTSGGNEQFF
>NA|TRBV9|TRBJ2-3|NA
TGTGCCAGCAGCGTAGAAGCCCCGCACACAGATACGCAGTATTTT
CASSVEAPHTDTQYF
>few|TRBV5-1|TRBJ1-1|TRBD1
TGCGCCAGCAGCAACCCGGGGACAGTGAACACTGAAGCTTTCTTT
CASSNPGTVNTEAFF
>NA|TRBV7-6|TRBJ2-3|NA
TGTGCCAGCAGTCTCGGTTCTAGCACAGATACGCAGTATTTT
CASSLGSSTDTQYF
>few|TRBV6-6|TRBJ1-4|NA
TGTGCCAGCAGTCTCTGGACAGCAACTAATGAAAAACTGTTTTTT
CASSLWTATNEKLFF
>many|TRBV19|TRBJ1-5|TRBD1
TGTGCCAGTAGTATCCGAGGGACAGGCCTAAATCAGCCCCAGCATTTT
CASSIRGTGLNQPQHF
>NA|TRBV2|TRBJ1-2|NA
TGTGCCAGCAGTGAAGGAGCCCTGAGGGGCTACACCTTC
CASSEGALRGYTF
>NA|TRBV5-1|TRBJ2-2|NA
TGCGCCAGCAGCCCCGGGACTCTAAACACCGGGGAGCTGTTTTTT
CASSPGTLNTGELFF